The rows below give T cell receptor beta chains drawn from one sample of a study of cytomegalovirus exposure and HLA in healthy donors. Some clones are missing from TCRdb's copy, which holds only in-frame ones; the method was immunoSEQ multiplex PCR. Among a few hundred thousand clones, 75% to 90% were seen once, and the ten largest hold over 0.75%. The sequenced sample consisted of PBMCs. Receptor source: a woman between 18 and 29 years old in good health and CMV-seronegative. Each CDR3 is given with its conserved first and last residue. A D gene is named only where the DNA matches it firmly. Size is omitted from some rows. Given values are once, few, many or a class for expanded clones.

size	V	D	J	DNA	CDR3
-	TRBV2	-	TRBJ1-2	TGTGCCAGCAGTGAAGTCCTGATGCCTTCTACCGGCTACACCTTC	CASSEVLMPSTGYTF
-	TRBV11-2	TRBD1	TRBJ2-7	TGTGCCAGCAGCTTAGATCCCAGGGGGAAGAACGAGCAGTACTTC	CASSLDPRGKNEQYF
-	TRBV30	TRBD2	TRBJ2-1	TGTGCCTGGAGGGGACCTAGCGGGAGAGCTAGTGAGCAGTTCTTC	CAWRGPSGRASEQFF
few	TRBV5-8	-	TRBJ1-2	TGTGCCAGCAGCCCGGGCGCAGGGCCCAACTATGGCTACACCTTC	CASSPGAGPNYGYTF
once	TRBV30	-	TRBJ2-1	TGTGCCTGGAGTTGGAGCGGGTACTCCTACAATGAGCAGTTCTTC	CAWSWSGYSYNEQFF
-	TRBV29-1	-	TRBJ1-1	TGCAGCGTTGTCCCGAACAGCAAACATGAAGCTTTCTTT	CSVVPNSKHEAFF
-	TRBV28	-	TRBJ2-7	TGTGCCAGCAGTCCCAGGAGGCTCCCTCTGGAGCAGTACTTC	CASSPRRLPLEQYF
-	TRBV2	TRBD1	TRBJ1-1	TGTGCCAGCAGAGCCACAGGGGCTCCTGAAGCTTTCTTT	CASRATGAPEAFF
-	TRBV15	TRBD1	TRBJ1-4	TGTGCCACTGAATCCGACAGGGGAAATGAAAAACTGTTTTTT	CATESDRGNEKLFF
-	TRBV5-4	TRBD2	TRBJ2-1	TGTGCCAGCAGCCCCTTTTCTAGCGGGGGGGCCCGGGAGCAGTTCTTC	CASSPFSSGGAREQFF
-	TRBV6-1	-	TRBJ2-5	TGTGCCAGCATCCGCAGGGGACTACTGGGGGAGACCCAGTACTTC	CASIRRGLLGETQYF
-	TRBV7-6	TRBD2	TRBJ2-7	TGTGCCAGCAGCGCGCAAGGACTAGGGGAGGGGTATAAGTACGAGCAGTACTTC	CASSAQGLGEGYKYEQYF
-	TRBV5-4	TRBD2	TRBJ2-3	TGTGCCGACCGACCGGGACTAAGGTTCTCAGATACGCAGTATTTT	CADRPGLRFSDTQYF
once	TRBV18	-	TRBJ1-2	TGTGCCAGCTCACCGGCGGGGGACAACTATGGCTACACCTTC	CASSPAGDNYGYTF
-	TRBV5-1	-	TRBJ2-7	TGCGCCAGCAGGTCTAGCGGGATCTTACAGGGGGGTTACGAGCAGTACTTC	CASRSSGILQGGYEQYF
-	TRBV6-5	-	TRBJ1-1	TGTGCCAGCAGACCGCCTTCCTGGACCCGCGGGGCTTTCTTT	CASRPPSWTRGAFF
-	TRBV28	TRBD2	TRBJ2-3	TGTGCCATTCGGGGGACTAGCGTCACAGATACGCAGTATTTT	CAIRGTSVTDTQYF
-	TRBV9	-	TRBJ1-3	TGTGCCAGCAGCTTCTCCAGCTCTGGAAACACCATATATTTT	CASSFSSSGNTIYF
-	TRBV11-2	-	TRBJ1-1	TGTGCCAGCAGCTTATCCATCAGGGGTGACACTGAAGCTTTCTTT	CASSLSIRGDTEAFF
-	TRBV5-1	-	TRBJ2-1	TGCGCCAGCAGCTTGCTACAGGGAACGAACAATGAGCAGTTCTTC	CASSLLQGTNNEQFF
-	TRBV2	-	TRBJ2-5	TGTGCCAGCAGTGAAGCGGAGGAGCGAGGGGGGACCCAGTACTTC	CASSEAEERGGTQYF
-	TRBV4-2	TRBD1	TRBJ1-1	TGTGCCAGCAGCTCCCCTTTGGACAGGGGCCCTACTGAAGCTTTCTTT	CASSSPLDRGPTEAFF
-	TRBV25-1	TRBD2	TRBJ2-1	TGTGCCAGCGTTGAGGTCGGGGGGGGGAATGAGCAGTTCTTC	CASVEVGGGNEQFF
once	TRBV10-1	TRBD1	TRBJ2-7	TGCGCCAGCAGTCGAGGGACAGGGGGAAGCTACGAGCAGTACTTC	CASSRGTGGSYEQYF
-	TRBV11-2	-	TRBJ2-1	TGTGCCAGCTTGGAGGGTTCCTACAATGAGCAGTTCTTC	CASLEGSYNEQFF
-	TRBV28	-	TRBJ2-5	TGTGCCAGCATCTTTGGGGGGGAGACCCAGTACTTC	CASIFGGETQYF
once	TRBV28	TRBD2	TRBJ2-7	TGTGCCAGCAGGACTAGCGGGGGGGCAGCCTCCTACGAGCAGTACTTC	CASRTSGGAASYEQYF
-	TRBV5-1	TRBD1	TRBJ1-3	TGCGCCAGCAGCTTGGTTCCAGGGGGCTCTGGAAACACCATATATTTT	CASSLVPGGSGNTIYF
-	TRBV5-1	-	TRBJ1-6	TGCGCCAGCAGCCCTTCTGGCGGCGCCCTATTGGATTCACCCCTCCACTTT	CASSPSGGALLDSPLHF
-	TRBV5-1	TRBD1	TRBJ2-7	TGCGCCAGCTCCGGGACAGGACTCTCCTACGAGCAGTACTTC	CASSGTGLSYEQYF
-	TRBV27	TRBD2	TRBJ2-1	TGTGCCAGCAGTTTATTCCTAGCGGGAGGAGAGCAGTTCTTC	CASSLFLAGGEQFF
-	TRBV7-9	TRBD1	TRBJ2-7	TGTGCCAGCAGGACCGACAGGGCCTGGTCCTACGAGCAGTACTTC	CASRTDRAWSYEQYF
-	TRBV6-5	-	TRBJ2-7	TGTGCCAGCAGTCCACAGGTTCCGAACGGGTACGAGCAGTACTTC	CASSPQVPNGYEQYF
-	TRBV7-9	-	TRBJ1-4	TGTGCCAGCAGCCAAGACAGGTCGGGAGAAAAACTGTTTTTT	CASSQDRSGEKLFF
-	TRBV11-2	-	TRBJ2-7	TGTGCCAGCAGCTTAGTGCGAGGGAACGAGCAGTACTTC	CASSLVRGNEQYF
-	TRBV5-4	TRBD1	TRBJ2-7	TGTGCCAGCAGCTTGGCAGGGGGCAGATCCCACGAGCAGTACTTC	CASSLAGGRSHEQYF
few	TRBV19	-	TRBJ1-1	TGTGCCAGTAGTACCGGGTTTGAAGCTTTCTTT	CASSTGFEAFF
-	TRBV2	-	TRBJ1-6	TGTGCCAGCAGGCGGACATCTACCAATTCACCCCTCCACTTT	CASRRTSTNSPLHF
-	TRBV29-1	TRBD2	TRBJ2-1	TGCAGCGTTGACTTACTAGCGGTGTCCAATGAGCAGTTCTTC	CSVDLLAVSNEQFF
-	TRBV5-1	TRBD1	TRBJ2-5	TGCGCCAGCAGCTTGGCAGCCGGGACAGGCCAAGAGACCCAGTACTTC	CASSLAAGTGQETQYF
-	TRBV29-1	TRBD2	TRBJ2-7	TGCAGCGTGGTAGCGGGAGGGTATTACGAGCAGTACTTC	CSVVAGGYYEQYF
-	TRBV19	-	TRBJ2-7	TGTGCCAGTAGTATACCCCCCGGGACTCGAGCCTACGAGCAGTACTTC	CASSIPPGTRAYEQYF
-	TRBV11-2	-	TRBJ2-1	TGTGCCAGCAGCTCCCTGAAGAGGTACAATGAGCAGTTCTTC	CASSSLKRYNEQFF
-	TRBV2	-	TRBJ2-7	TGTGCCAGCATCGTTCCCTCCTACGAGCAGTACTTC	CASIVPSYEQYF